Described below is a single T cell receptor beta chain sequence and its context. The antigen remains undetermined. The data are from a study of T-cell reconstitution after alpha-beta-depleted transplantation in children. Unique molecular identifiers were incorporated during preparation of the TCRbeta library. MiXCR, applied by TCRdb to the PCR reads, yields one record per CDR3 protein. Of around 120,000 distinct CDR3 sequences listed, 23% are singletons. This CDR3 is built from 13 residues. Trimming took 3 bases from V and 5 from J, leaving 13 bases between them. The V gene's germline CDR1 is SQVTM and CDR2 ANQGSEA. Study conclusions and caveats: Some patients owed their high day-60 TCRbeta diversity to surviving recipient T cells and thymic progenitors. Two months or so post-transplant, alpha-beta T cells reportedly derived from several hundred expanded graft clones. At the one-year point after transplant, T-cell counts and TCRbeta diversity were found to come mostly from T cells that had been newly produced.

This TCR was recovered from a male patient between 2 and 15 years old who had a stem cell transplant for chronic granulomatous disease, so the T cells may come from the graft donor. This specimen consisted of PBMCs, mostly from graft donor cells, obtained 180 days after TCRalphabeta/CD19-depleted stem cell transplant. The chain carries TRBV29-1 and TRBJ2-5; D possibly corresponds to TRBD2 (5 bases). The CDR3 region is CSVDGIPGETQYF. As DNA, the CDR3 is TGCAGCGTTGACGGAATTCCGGGGGAGACCCAGTACTTC. Full variable domain (missing parts from reference TRBV29-1 and TRBJ2-5): SAVISQKPSRDICQRGTSLTIQCQVDSQVTMMFWYRQQPGQSLTLIATANQGSEATYESGFVIDKFPISRPNLTFSTLTVSNMSPEDSSIYLCSVDGIPGETQYFGPGTRLLVL.